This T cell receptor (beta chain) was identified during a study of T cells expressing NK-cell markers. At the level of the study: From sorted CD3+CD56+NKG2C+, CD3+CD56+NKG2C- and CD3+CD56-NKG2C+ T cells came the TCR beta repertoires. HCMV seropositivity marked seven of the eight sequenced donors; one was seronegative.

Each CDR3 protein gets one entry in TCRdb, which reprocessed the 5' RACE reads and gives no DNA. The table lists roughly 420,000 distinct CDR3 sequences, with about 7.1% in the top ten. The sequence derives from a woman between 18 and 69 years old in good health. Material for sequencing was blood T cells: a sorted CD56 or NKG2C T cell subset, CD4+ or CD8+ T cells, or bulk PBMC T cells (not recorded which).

CDR3 in amino acids: CASSQAVIDGRGLETQHF. The chain recombines TRBV4-3 with TRBJ2-5; TCRdb proposes TRBD1, but this gene call is untestable without DNA. CDR3 length: 18 residues. Germline CDR1 and CDR2: LGHNA and YSLEER.